This paragraph reports one T cell receptor beta chain. Its antigen is unknown. Isolated RNA was reverse transcribed in full, so expressed TCRB transcripts were sequenced. Sequencing of naive, central memory and regulatory T cell samples gave an average of roughly 4 million reads. Some clones are missing from TCRdb's copy, which holds only in-frame ones; the method was immunoSEQ multiplex PCR. Here the sample spans hundreds of thousands of clones, approximately 15% being singletons. The sample belongs to a study of beta chain features in type 1 diabetes. Turning to the study itself: Cell yields, gender and age were similar in healthy donors and patients.

The CDR3 is 16 residues long. CDR1 and CDR2 from the germline V gene are SGDLS and YYNGEE. The V end lost 0 bases, the J end lost 0 bases, and 12 bases lay between the germline ends. Overall study results and limits: Shortening that was moderate but significant affected the TCRB CDR3s of Type 1 diabetes patients in all four CD4+ subsets. Lower insertion and higher deletion counts appeared at VDJ junctions in type 1 diabetes patients. The naive, central memory and Treg TCRB repertoires showed an apparent similarity that was greater among patients than among healthy donors.

The origin of this receptor is a man aged 18 to 35 with type 1 diabetes. The rearrangement links TRBV9 to TRBJ1-1; no clear D. Sequencing was carried out using naive CD4+ T cells from blood. The CDR3 reads CASSVDSAVMNTEAFF. The CDR3 DNA follows: TGTGCCAGCAGCGTAGACAGTGCCGTCATGAACACTGAAGCTTTCTTT.